The clone carrying this TCR beta chain was recorded many times. Its antigen is as yet unknown. These data belong to a study of Graves' ophthalmopathy and Graves' hyperthyroidism. Ophthalmopathy was moderately-to-severely active, CAS at least 3, NOSPECS at least 4, lasting under 3 months. Researchers turned away patients with other autoimmune diseases, uncontrolled infections, pregnancy or lactation. Overall study results and limits: Ophthalmopathy versus stable hyperthyroidism: 13-signature model gave under 90% sensitivity, 75% to 82% specificity.

As the template, RNA transcripts were used to amplify TCR beta CDR3 regions. Second-round multiplex PCR followed a first-round RT-PCR using HTBI primers. MiXCR, applied by TCRdb to the multiplex PCR reads, yields one record per CDR3 protein. The sample lists 350,000 to 450,000 distinct CDR3 sequences; around 20% were seen once. Trimming stripped 3 bases from V and 11 bases from J, with 10 bases between. CDR1 is MNHEY and CDR2 is SVGEGT in the germline V gene. CDR3 length equals 11 residues. This chain connects TRBV6-2 or TRBV6-3 to TRBJ1-1; D perhaps matches TRBD1 (5 bases). Sample: peripheral blood. This receptor was taken from a woman in her late teens or twenties with Graves' ophthalmopathy. This CDR3 is CASSYGALAFF. DNA of the CDR3: TGTGCCAGCAGTTATGGGGCCCTCGCTTTCTTT.